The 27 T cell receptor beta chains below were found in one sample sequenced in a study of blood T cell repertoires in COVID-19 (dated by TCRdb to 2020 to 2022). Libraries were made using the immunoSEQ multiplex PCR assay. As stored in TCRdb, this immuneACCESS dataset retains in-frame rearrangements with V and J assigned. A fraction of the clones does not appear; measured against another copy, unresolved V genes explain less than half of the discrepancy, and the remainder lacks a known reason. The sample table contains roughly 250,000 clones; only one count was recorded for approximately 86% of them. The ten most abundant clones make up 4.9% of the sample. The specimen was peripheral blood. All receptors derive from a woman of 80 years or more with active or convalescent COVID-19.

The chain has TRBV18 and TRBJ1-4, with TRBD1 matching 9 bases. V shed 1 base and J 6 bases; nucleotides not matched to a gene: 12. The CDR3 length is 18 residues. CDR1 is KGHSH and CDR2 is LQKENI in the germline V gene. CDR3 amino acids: CASSPQGQGGVMDEKLFF. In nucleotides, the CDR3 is TGTGCCAGCTCACCACAGGGACAGGGAGGAGTCATGGATGAAAAACTGTTTTTT.

The CDR3: CASSPATGGGNTIYF. The DNA of the CDR3 is TGTGCCAGCAGCCCCGCGACAGGGGGAGGAAACACCATATATTTT. The V gene is TRBV11-2, the J gene TRBJ1-3; 9 bases match TRBD1. Germline CDR1 SGHAT, CDR2 FQNNGV. Unmatched junction bases numbered 6, after V lost 5 bases and J lost 4 bases. This CDR3 has 15 amino acids.

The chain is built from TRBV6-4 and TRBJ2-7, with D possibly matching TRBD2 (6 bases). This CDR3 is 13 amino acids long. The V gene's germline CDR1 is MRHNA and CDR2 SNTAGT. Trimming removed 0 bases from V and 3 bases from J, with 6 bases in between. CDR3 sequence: CASSDSGGYEQYF. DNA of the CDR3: TGTGCCAGCAGTGACTCGGGAGGCTACGAGCAGTACTTC.

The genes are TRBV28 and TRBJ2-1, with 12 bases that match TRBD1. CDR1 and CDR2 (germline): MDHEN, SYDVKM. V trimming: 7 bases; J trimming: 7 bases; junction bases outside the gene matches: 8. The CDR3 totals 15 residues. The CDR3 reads CASNTGTGGWNEQFF. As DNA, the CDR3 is TGTGCCAGCAATACCGGGACAGGGGGCTGGAATGAGCAGTTCTTC.

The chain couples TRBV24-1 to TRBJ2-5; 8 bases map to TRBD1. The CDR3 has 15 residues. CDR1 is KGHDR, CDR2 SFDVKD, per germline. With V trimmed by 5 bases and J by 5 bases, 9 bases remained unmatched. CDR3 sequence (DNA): TGTGCCACCAGTGTTGGACAGGGTCTTATTGAGACCCAGTACTTC. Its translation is CATSVGQGLIETQYF.

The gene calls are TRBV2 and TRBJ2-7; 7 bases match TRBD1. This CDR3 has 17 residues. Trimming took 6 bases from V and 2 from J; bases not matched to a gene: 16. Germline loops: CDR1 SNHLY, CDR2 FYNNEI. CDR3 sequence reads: CASRRTITGALAYEQYF. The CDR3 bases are TGTGCCAGCAGGAGGACAATTACAGGGGCATTAGCCTACGAGCAGTACTTC. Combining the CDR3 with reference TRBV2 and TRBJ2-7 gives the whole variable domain EPEVTQTPSHQVTQMGQEVILRCVPISNHLYFYWYRQILGQKVEFLVSFYNNEISEKSEIFDDQFSVERPDGSNFTLKIRSTKLEDSAMYFCASRRTITGALAYEQYFGPGTRLTVT.

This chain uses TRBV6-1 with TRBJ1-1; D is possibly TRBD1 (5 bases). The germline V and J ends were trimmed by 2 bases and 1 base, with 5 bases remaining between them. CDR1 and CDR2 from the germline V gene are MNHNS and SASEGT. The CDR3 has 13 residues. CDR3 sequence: CASSERGNTEAFF. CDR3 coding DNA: TGTGCCAGCAGTGAAAGGGGGAACACTGAAGCTTTCTTT.

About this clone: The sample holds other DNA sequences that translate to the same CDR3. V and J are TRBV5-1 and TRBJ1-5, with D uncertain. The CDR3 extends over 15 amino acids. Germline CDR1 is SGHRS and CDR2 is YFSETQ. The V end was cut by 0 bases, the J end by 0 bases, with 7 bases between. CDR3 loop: CASSLGGLSNQPQHF. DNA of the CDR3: TGCGCCAGCAGCTTGGGCGGCCTTAGCAATCAGCCCCAGCATTTT.

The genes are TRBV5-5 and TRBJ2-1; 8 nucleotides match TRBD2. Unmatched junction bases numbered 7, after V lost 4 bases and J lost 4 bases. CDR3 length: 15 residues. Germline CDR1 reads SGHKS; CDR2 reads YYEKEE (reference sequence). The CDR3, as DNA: TGTGCCAGCAGCCCTACTGCGGGGGGATACAATGAGCAGTTCTTC. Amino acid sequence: CASSPTAGGYNEQFF.

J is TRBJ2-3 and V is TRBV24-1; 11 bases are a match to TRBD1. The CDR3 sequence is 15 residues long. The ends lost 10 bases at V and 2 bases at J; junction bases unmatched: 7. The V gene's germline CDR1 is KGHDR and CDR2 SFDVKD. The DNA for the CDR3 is TGTGCCACTTCGGACAGGGGGCACGACACAGATACGCAGTATTTT. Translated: CATSDRGHDTDTQYF.

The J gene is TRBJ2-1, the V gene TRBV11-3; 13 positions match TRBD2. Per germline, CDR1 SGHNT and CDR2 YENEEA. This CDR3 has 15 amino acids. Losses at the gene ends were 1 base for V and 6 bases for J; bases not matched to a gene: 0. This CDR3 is CASSLGLAGGNEQFF. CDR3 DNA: TGTGCCAGCAGCTTAGGACTAGCGGGAGGCAATGAGCAGTTCTTC. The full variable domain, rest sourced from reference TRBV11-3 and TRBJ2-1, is EAGVVQSPRYKIIEKKQPVAFWCNPISGHNTLYWYLQNLGQGPELLIRYENEEAVDDSQLPKDRFSAERLKGVDSTLKIQPAELGDSAVYLCASSLGLAGGNEQFFGPGTRLTVL.

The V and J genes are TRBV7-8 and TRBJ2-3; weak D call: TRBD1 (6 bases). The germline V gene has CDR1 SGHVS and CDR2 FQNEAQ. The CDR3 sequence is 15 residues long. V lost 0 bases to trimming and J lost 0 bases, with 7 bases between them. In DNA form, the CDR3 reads TGTGCCAGCAGCTTAGCTGGGACAAGCACAGATACGCAGTATTTT. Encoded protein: CASSLAGTSTDTQYF. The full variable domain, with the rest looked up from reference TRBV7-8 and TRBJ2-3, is GAGVSQSPRYKVAKRGQDVALRCDPISGHVSLFWYQQALGQGPEFLTYFQNEAQLDKSGLPSDRFFAERPEGSVSTLKIQRTQQEDSAVYLCASSLAGTSTDTQYFGPGTRLTVL.

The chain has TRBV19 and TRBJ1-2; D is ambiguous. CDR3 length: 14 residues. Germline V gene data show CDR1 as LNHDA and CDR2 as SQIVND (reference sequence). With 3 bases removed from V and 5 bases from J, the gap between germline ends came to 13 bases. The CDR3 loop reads CASSIRGETYGYTF. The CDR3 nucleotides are TGTGCCAGTAGTATCCGAGGAGAAACATATGGCTACACCTTC.

Here the CDR3 DNA reads TGTGCCAGCAGCCCTTCTACTAGCGGGAAATGGGGTGAGCAGTTCTTC. Translating gives CASSPSTSGKWGEQFF. The V call is TRBV7-9, the J call TRBJ2-1; the match to TRBD2 covers 10 bases. V lost 5 bases to trimming and J lost 9 bases; unmatched junction nucleotides: 13. The germline gives CDR1 SEHNR, CDR2 FQNEAQ (reference sequence). The CDR3 contains 16 residues.

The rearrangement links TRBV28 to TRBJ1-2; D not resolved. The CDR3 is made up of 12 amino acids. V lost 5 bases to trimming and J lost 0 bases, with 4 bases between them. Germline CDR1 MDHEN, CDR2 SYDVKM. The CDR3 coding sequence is TGTGCCAGCAGTAGAGCTAACTATGGCTACACCTTC. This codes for CASSRANYGYTF.

The CDR3 loop is CASSGDRAGETQYF. DNA for the CDR3: TGTGCCAGCAGTGGGGACAGGGCGGGGGAGACCCAGTACTTC. V and J are TRBV28 and TRBJ2-5; 9 bases agree with TRBD1. Losses at the gene ends were 5 bases for V and 5 bases for J; bases not matched to a gene: 6. Germline assignment: CDR1 MDHEN and CDR2 SYDVKM. This CDR3 region has 14 residues.

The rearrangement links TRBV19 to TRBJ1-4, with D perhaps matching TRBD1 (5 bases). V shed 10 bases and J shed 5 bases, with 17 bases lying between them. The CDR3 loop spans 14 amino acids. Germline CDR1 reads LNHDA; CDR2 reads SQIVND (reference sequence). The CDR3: CATRSRRGNEKLFF. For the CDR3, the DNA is TGTGCCACCCGTTCCAGGCGGGGGAATGAAAAACTGTTTTTT.

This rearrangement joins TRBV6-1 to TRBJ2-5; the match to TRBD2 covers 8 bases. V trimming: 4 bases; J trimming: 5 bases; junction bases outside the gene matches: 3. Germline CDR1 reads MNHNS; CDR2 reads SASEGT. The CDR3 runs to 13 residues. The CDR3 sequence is CASSVAGRETQYF. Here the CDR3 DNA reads TGTGCCAGCAGTGTAGCGGGGAGGGAGACCCAGTACTTC.

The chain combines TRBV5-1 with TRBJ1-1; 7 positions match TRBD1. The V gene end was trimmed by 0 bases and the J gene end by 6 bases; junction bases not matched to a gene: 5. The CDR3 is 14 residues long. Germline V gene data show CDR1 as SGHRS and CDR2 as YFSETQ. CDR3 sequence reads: CASSLGEGGSEAFF. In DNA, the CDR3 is TGCGCCAGCAGCTTGGGTGAAGGGGGCTCTGAAGCTTTCTTT.

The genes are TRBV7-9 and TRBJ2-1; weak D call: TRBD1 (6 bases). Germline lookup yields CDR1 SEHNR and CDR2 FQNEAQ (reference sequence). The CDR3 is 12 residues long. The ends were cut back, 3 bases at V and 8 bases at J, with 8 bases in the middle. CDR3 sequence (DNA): TGTGCCAGCAGCTTCAGGGGCCATGAGCAGTTCTTC. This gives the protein CASSFRGHEQFF.

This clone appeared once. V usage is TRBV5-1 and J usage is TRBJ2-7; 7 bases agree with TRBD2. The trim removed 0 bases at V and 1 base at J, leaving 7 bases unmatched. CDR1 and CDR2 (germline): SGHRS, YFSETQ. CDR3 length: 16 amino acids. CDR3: CASSLALGRKSYEQYF. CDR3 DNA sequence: TGCGCCAGCAGCTTGGCGCTCGGGAGGAAATCCTACGAGCAGTACTTC.

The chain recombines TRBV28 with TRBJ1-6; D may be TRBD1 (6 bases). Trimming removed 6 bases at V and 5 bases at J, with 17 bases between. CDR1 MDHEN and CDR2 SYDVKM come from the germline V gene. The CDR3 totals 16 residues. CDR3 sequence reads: CASSPVRQANNSPLHF. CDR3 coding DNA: TGTGCCAGCAGCCCCGTACGACAGGCTAATAATTCACCCCTCCACTTT.

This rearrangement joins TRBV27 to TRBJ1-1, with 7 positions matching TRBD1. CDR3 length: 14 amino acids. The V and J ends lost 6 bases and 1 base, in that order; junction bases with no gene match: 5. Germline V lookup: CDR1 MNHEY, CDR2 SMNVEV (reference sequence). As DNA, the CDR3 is TGTGCCAGCAGATTACAGGGGTCGAACACTGAAGCTTTCTTT. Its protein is CASRLQGSNTEAFF.

The CDR3 DNA is TGTGCCTGGAGTGCCCGGGGAATCACAGATACGCAGTATTTT. It specifies CAWSARGITDTQYF. This rearrangement joins TRBV30 to TRBJ2-3; D is perhaps TRBD2 (5 bases). CDR3 length: 14 residues. V was shortened by 1 base and J by 2 bases, with 10 bases between the two germline ends. CDR1 is GTSNPN, CDR2 SVGIG, per germline (reference sequence).

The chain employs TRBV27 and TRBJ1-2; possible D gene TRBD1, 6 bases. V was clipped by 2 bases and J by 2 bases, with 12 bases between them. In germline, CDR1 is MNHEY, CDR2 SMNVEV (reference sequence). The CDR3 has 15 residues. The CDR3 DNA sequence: TGTGCCAGCAGTTTAGGGGGCAGGGGAAACTATGGCTACACCTTC. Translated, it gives CASSLGGRGNYGYTF.

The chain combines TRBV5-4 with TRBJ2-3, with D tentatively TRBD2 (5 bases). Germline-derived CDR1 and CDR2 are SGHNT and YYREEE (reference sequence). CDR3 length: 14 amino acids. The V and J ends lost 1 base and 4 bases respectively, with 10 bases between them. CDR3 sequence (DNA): TGTGCCAGCAGCTTGACTAGTAGTGCAGATACGCAGTATTTT. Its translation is CASSLTSSADTQYF.

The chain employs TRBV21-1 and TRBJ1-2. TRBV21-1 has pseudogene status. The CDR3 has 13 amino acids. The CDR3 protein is CASSNDAENGYTF. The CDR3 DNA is TGTGCCAGCAGCAACGACGCGGAGAATGGCTACACCTTC.